The 29 T cell receptor beta chains presented below share a single source sample, sequenced in a study of T cell changes during pregnancy in multiple sclerosis. The method was immunoSEQ multiplex PCR; TCRdb's version includes in-frame clones alone and lacks a portion of them. This table has 30,000 to 40,000 clones, 91% appearing once. The sequenced sample was CD8+ T cells from peripheral blood mononuclear cells, obtained in the second trimester of pregnancy. Receptor source: a female donor with multiple sclerosis, enrolled in a pregnancy study.

This chain joins TRBV5-4 and TRBJ1-4; 9 bases line up with TRBD1. Germline V CDR1 and CDR2: SGHNT, YYREEE (reference sequence). V lost 0 bases to trimming and J lost 7 bases; unmatched junction nucleotides: 4. The CDR3 contains 15 residues. The CDR3 sequence: CASSLGDRGSEKLFF. CDR3 DNA sequence: TGTGCCAGCAGCTTGGGAGACAGGGGGAGTGAAAAACTGTTTTTT.

J is TRBJ2-5 and V is TRBV7-6; 7 nucleotides line up with TRBD1. Germline loops: CDR1 SGHVS, CDR2 FNYEAQ. V trimming: 3 bases; J trimming: 4 bases; junction bases outside the gene matches: 17. CDR3 length: 18 amino acids. The CDR3: CASSFDLLDRLGGETQYF. For the CDR3, the DNA is TGTGCCAGCAGCTTCGACCTACTGGACAGGCTCGGTGGAGAGACCCAGTACTTC. The complete variable domain, with remaining parts taken from reference TRBV7-6 and TRBJ2-5, reads GAGVSQSPRYKVTKRGQDVALRCDPISGHVSLYWYRQALGQGPEFLTYFNYEAQQDKSGLPNDRFSAERPEGSISTLTIQRTEQRDSAMYRCASSFDLLDRLGGETQYFGPGTRLLVL.

V is TRBV5-1 and J is TRBJ2-5; a possible D gene is TRBD1 (6 bases). Looked up from germline, CDR1 is SGHRS and CDR2 is YFSETQ. The V end was cut by 1 base, the J end by 2 bases, with 15 bases between. The CDR3 covers 16 residues. This CDR3 is CASSLSVDSLQETQYF. Here the CDR3 DNA reads TGCGCCAGCAGCTTGTCGGTGGACAGCCTACAAGAGACCCAGTACTTC.

This clone appeared once. The V call is TRBV11-2, the J call TRBJ2-7; 7 positions agree with TRBD1. V shed 5 bases and J 13 bases; nucleotides not matched to a gene: 14. The germline V gene encodes CDR1 SGHAT and CDR2 FQNNGV. This CDR3 spans 13 amino acids. The CDR3 spells CASSRKVPAGGYF. CDR3 bases: TGTGCCAGCAGCCGAAAGGTCCCGGCAGGGGGATACTTC.

The chain recombines TRBV4-2 with TRBJ1-2; 8 bases agree with TRBD1. Germline V gene data show CDR1 as LGHNA and CDR2 as YNFKEQ. With V trimmed by 0 bases and J by 1 base, 10 bases remained unmatched. This CDR3 region has 18 residues. The CDR3 loop is CASSQDTAGGANNYGYTF. The CDR3 nucleotides are TGTGCCAGCAGCCAAGATACGGCAGGGGGCGCGAATAACTATGGCTACACCTTC.

The rearrangement links TRBV7-6 to TRBJ2-2; D may be TRBD2 (6 bases). The germline V gene encodes CDR1 SGHVS and CDR2 FNYEAQ. This CDR3 is 15 amino acids long. V shed 7 bases and J shed 4 bases, with 16 bases lying between them. The DNA of the CDR3 is TGTGCCAGCACCCATCGGGGGATCAGCACCGGGGAGCTGTTTTTT. Its translation: CASTHRGISTGELFF.

This chain connects TRBV7-9 to TRBJ2-7; 9 bases fit TRBD1. V was pared by 6 bases and J by 4 bases, with 19 bases of the junction left unmatched. This CDR3 is built from 18 residues. The V gene's germline CDR1 is SEHNR and CDR2 FQNEAQ (reference sequence). The CDR3 DNA sequence: TGTGCCAGCAGGCCGGGACAGGGAGAACGGAGGGTTCCATACGAGCAGTACTTC. This codes for CASRPGQGERRVPYEQYF.

J is TRBJ2-5 and V is TRBV7-9; 7 nucleotides line up with TRBD1. This CDR3 region has 14 residues. The V segment lost 5 bases and the J segment 2 bases; nucleotides outside the gene matches: 5. CDR1 is SEHNR, CDR2 FQNEAQ, per germline (reference sequence). The CDR3 sequence: CASSQQGRQETQYF. As DNA, the CDR3 is TGTGCCAGCAGCCAACAGGGGCGACAAGAGACCCAGTACTTC.

The V and J genes are TRBV5-1 and TRBJ2-3, with D tentatively TRBD2 (6 bases). V was cut by 4 bases and J by 4 bases, with 16 bases left in between. The length of the CDR3 is 15 residues. Germline loops: CDR1 SGHRS, CDR2 YFSETQ. This CDR3 is CASSVLAEGPDTQYF. CDR3 in DNA: TGCGCCAGCAGCGTTTTGGCGGAGGGGCCAGATACGCAGTATTTT.

The V gene is TRBV7-2, the J gene TRBJ2-2; TRBD2 aligns across 8 bases. The CDR3 has 17 amino acids. Germline CDR1 and CDR2: SGHTA and FQGNSA. J was trimmed by 2 bases and V by 2 bases; bases with no gene match: 7. CDR3 sequence (DNA): TGTGCCAGCAGCTTAATTGCGGGGGGAGCAAACACCGGGGAGCTGTTTTTT. Protein product: CASSLIAGGANTGELFF.

The CDR3 DNA reads as TGTGCCAGCAGTTCCAGCGGGGCGGACCCGAACACCGGGGAGCTGTTTTTT. Translating it yields CASSSSGADPNTGELFF. This rearrangement joins TRBV2 to TRBJ2-2; TRBD2 aligns across 7 bases. CDR3 length: 17 residues. The germline gives CDR1 SNHLY, CDR2 FYNNEI. The J segment lost 0 bases and the V segment lost 5 bases, leaving 9 bases of the junction unmatched.

The V gene is TRBV2, the J gene TRBJ1-5, with a weak D call TRBD1 (5 bases). The CDR3 spans 14 residues. Germline lookup yields CDR1 SNHLY and CDR2 FYNNEI. The V gene lost 0 bases and the J gene lost 7 bases, with 10 bases spanning the gap. The CDR3 sequence is CASSEARREQPQHF. CDR3 nucleotide sequence: TGTGCCAGCAGTGAAGCGCGCAGGGAACAGCCCCAGCATTTT.

This clone appeared a single time. Different DNA sequences within this sample yield the same CDR3. The chain uses TRBV7-2 and TRBJ2-1; possibly TRBD2 for D (7 bases). Between the trimmed V and J ends, which lost 1 base and 7 bases, there was a span of 11 bases. This CDR3 has 14 amino acids. CDR1 and CDR2 from the germline V gene are SGHTA and FQGNSA. DNA for the CDR3: TGTGCCAGCAGCTTAGGGGGGCGGGGGAATGAGCAGTTCTTC. Protein sequence: CASSLGGRGNEQFF.

The chain carries TRBV10-3 and TRBJ1-5; 9 bases match TRBD1. The CDR3 totals 16 residues. Looked up from germline, CDR1 is ENHRY and CDR2 is SYGVKD. V shed 2 bases and J 2 bases; nucleotides not matched to a gene: 4. CDR3 in amino acids: CAISEGQGPGNQPQHF. CDR3 DNA sequence: TGTGCCATCAGTGAGGGACAGGGGCCCGGCAATCAGCCCCAGCATTTT.

V usage is TRBV2 and J usage is TRBJ2-7, with D possibly TRBD1 on 6 matching bases. This CDR3 spans 13 amino acids. Per the germline V gene, CDR1 is SNHLY and CDR2 is FYNNEI. The V gene lost 6 bases and the J gene lost 6 bases, with 15 bases spanning the gap. The CDR3 region has the DNA TGTGCCAGCAGAGGGACAAATGGTGGCGAGCAGTACTTC. Its protein product is CASRGTNGGEQYF.

The chain carries TRBV6-4 and TRBJ1-1; TRBD1 might be the D (5 bases). The CDR3 has 20 amino acids. Germline V gene data show CDR1 as MRHNA and CDR2 as SNTAGT. V gave up 4 bases and J gave up 2 bases, with 29 bases separating them. DNA of the CDR3: TGTGCCAGCAGTGGAAGAACTTTTTTGCTTGGACACCTTAAAAACACTGAAGCTTTCTTT. Protein product: CASSGRTFLLGHLKNTEAFF.

The chain employs TRBV7-8 and TRBJ2-7; 8 bases map to TRBD2. CDR3 size: 16 residues. V was pared by 5 bases and J by 4 bases, with 13 bases of the junction left unmatched. The germline gives CDR1 SGHVS, CDR2 FQNEAQ. CDR3 sequence: CASSPREGNAEYEQYF. The CDR3 DNA is TGTGCCAGCAGCCCACGGGAGGGGAATGCCGAATACGAGCAGTACTTC. Using reference TRBV7-8 and TRBJ2-7 for the parts outside the CDR3, the full variable domain is GAGVSQSPRYKVAKRGQDVALRCDPISGHVSLFWYQQALGQGPEFLTYFQNEAQLDKSGLPSDRFFAERPEGSVSTLKIQRTQQEDSAVYLCASSPREGNAEYEQYFGPGTRLTVT.

The chain employs TRBV19 and TRBJ1-1; D remains ambiguous. Trimming pared 3 bases from V and 0 bases from J, leaving 5 bases between. The germline V gene encodes CDR1 LNHDA and CDR2 SQIVND (reference sequence). The CDR3 has 13 residues. The CDR3 is CASSIAMNTEAFF. Written as DNA, the CDR3 is TGTGCCAGTAGTATTGCTATGAACACTGAAGCTTTCTTT.

The gene calls are TRBV21-1 and TRBJ1-3; TRBD1 is the table's D call and was not checked against the DNA. TRBV21-1 is a pseudogene segment. The CDR3 is 14 amino acids. This CDR3 is CASFPNPPTETLYF. CDR3 sequence (DNA): TGTGCCAGCTTTCCAAACCCCCCGACAGAGACACTATATTTT.

The chain is built from TRBV23-1 and TRBJ2-7, with D maybe TRBD1 (8 bases). TRBV23-1 is assigned to the ORF class and has an uncertain function. Trimming shortened V by 3 bases and J by 3 bases, and 18 bases separated the two germline ends. The CDR3 is made up of 16 amino acids. CDR3 sequence reads: CASSHPRTGTIYEQYF. CDR3 nucleotides: TGCGCCAGCAGTCATCCCAGGACAGGGACTATCTACGAGCAGTACTTC.

V is TRBV7-9 and J is TRBJ2-2; maybe TRBD1 (5 bases). The germline V gene encodes CDR1 SEHNR and CDR2 FQNEAQ (reference sequence). The CDR3 loop spans 17 amino acids. Trimming cost V 5 bases and J 2 bases, with 18 bases left between them. In DNA, the CDR3 is TGTGCCAGCAGCACCCCCCGTCAAAGGGGCAACACCGGGGAGCTGTTTTTT. Residues: CASSTPRQRGNTGELFF.

The chain carries TRBV5-1 and TRBJ2-6, with D perhaps TRBD1 (5 bases). Trimming stripped 3 bases from V and 2 bases from J, with 9 bases between. The CDR3 totals 15 residues. Germline V lookup: CDR1 SGHRS, CDR2 YFSETQ. This CDR3 reads CASSSRRAGANVLTF. In DNA form, the CDR3 reads TGCGCCAGCAGCTCCCGCAGGGCTGGGGCCAACGTCCTGACTTTC.

The J gene is TRBJ1-5, the V gene TRBV12-5; 7 bases align to TRBD1. CDR3 length: 14 residues. V lost 6 bases and J lost 6; bases outside the gene matches: 8. CDR1 and CDR2 (germline): LGHNT, FRNRAP. The CDR3 sequence is CASGPGTAVQPQHF. Written as DNA, the CDR3 is TGTGCTAGTGGCCCCGGGACAGCGGTTCAGCCCCAGCATTTT.

The chain employs TRBV11-2 and TRBJ2-3; maybe TRBD1 (6 bases). The CDR3 consists of 15 residues. The ends were cut back, 1 base at V and 1 base at J, with 9 bases in the middle. The germline gives CDR1 SGHAT, CDR2 FQNNGV. CDR3 nucleotides: TGTGCCAGCAGCTTAGCTAACAGGGGCACAGATACGCAGTATTTT. This encodes CASSLANRGTDTQYF.

V gene TRBV27 combines with J gene TRBJ2-5; 11 bases agree with TRBD2. Looked up from germline, CDR1 is MNHEY and CDR2 is SMNVEV (reference sequence). The CDR3 is made up of 17 amino acids. Germline trimming cut 3 bases from V and 5 bases from J; bases unmatched to any gene: 11. The chain's CDR3 is CASSLTLSGRGRETQYF. Here the CDR3 DNA reads TGTGCCAGCAGTTTGACCCTTAGCGGGAGGGGGAGGGAGACCCAGTACTTC.

The chain combines TRBV6-5 with TRBJ1-1, with D possibly being TRBD1 (5 bases). Trimming removed 2 bases from V and 2 bases from J, with 9 bases in between. The CDR3 consists of 14 residues. Germline assignment: CDR1 MNHEY and CDR2 SVGAGI. CDR3 sequence reads: CASSYQGLNTEAFF. The DNA for the CDR3 is TGTGCCAGCAGTTACCAGGGACTTAACACTGAAGCTTTCTTT.

The gene calls are TRBV19 and TRBJ2-3; D remains ambiguous. The CDR3 is made up of 13 amino acids. The V end lost 4 bases, the J end lost 4 bases, and 9 bases lay between the germline ends. Germline V CDR1 and CDR2: LNHDA, SQIVND (reference sequence). The CDR3 nucleotides read TGTGCCAGTAGTACTACGACTGCAGATACGCAGTATTTT. Protein product: CASSTTTADTQYF.

The chain joins TRBV14 to TRBJ2-7, with D possibly TRBD1 on 5 matching bases. V was pared by 1 base and J by 7 bases, with 26 bases between. Germline CDR1 reads SGHDN; CDR2 reads FVKESK. The CDR3 has 18 amino acids. In nucleotides, the CDR3 is TGTGCCAGCAGCCAAGGTTTACTTCCACCCTCAGGGATATGGGAGCAGTACTTC. Its translation is CASSQGLLPPSGIWEQYF.

J is TRBJ2-5 and V is TRBV7-6; TRBD2 matches 13 bases. This CDR3 has 17 amino acids. Germline trimming cut 5 bases from V and 2 bases from J; bases unmatched to any gene: 8. The germline CDR1 and CDR2 sequences are SGHVS and FNYEAQ. CDR3 nucleotide sequence: TGTGCCAGCAGCCGGACTAGCGGGAGATGGATTCAAGAGACCCAGTACTTC. This gives the protein CASSRTSGRWIQETQYF.